Below, 7 T cell receptor beta chains from the same sample are listed, as sequenced in a study of T cell changes during pregnancy in multiple sclerosis (dated by TCRdb to the late 2010s). Libraries came from the immunoSEQ multiplex PCR assay. Not all clones reach the TCRdb copy of this immuneACCESS table, which keeps in-frame sequences only. Checked studies attribute under half of the gap to unresolved V genes and leave the rest unexplained. This sample gives some 60,000 clones in total; roughly 90% of them show up just once. In total, the top ten clones hold around 0.85% of the sample. The sample consisted of peripheral blood, taken before pregnancy. All receptors come from a female donor with multiple sclerosis, enrolled in a pregnancy study.

This clone was found once. This chain uses TRBV9 with TRBJ2-7; tentative D call: TRBD1 (6 bases). This CDR3 has 13 amino acids. V was shortened by 3 bases and J by 5 bases, with 12 bases between the two germline ends. Germline V gene lookup returns CDR1 SGDLS and CDR2 YYNGEE. CDR3 in amino acids: CASSGYHRDEQYF. In DNA, the CDR3 is TGTGCCAGCAGCGGTTATCACAGGGACGAGCAGTACTTC.

The chain links TRBV9 to TRBJ1-4; D is possibly TRBD1 (6 bases). Trimming pared 2 bases from V and 1 base from J, leaving 9 bases between. The germline V gene encodes CDR1 SGDLS and CDR2 YYNGEE. The CDR3 sequence is 15 residues long. The CDR3 nucleotides are TGTGCCAGCAGCGTTGGGGGCGGAACTAATGAAAAACTGTTTTTT. Translation gives CASSVGGGTNEKLFF.

Turning to this clone: The sample holds other DNA sequences that translate to the same CDR3. This chain connects TRBV5-6 to TRBJ1-2; 8 positions match TRBD1. The CDR3 length is 13 residues. Germline loops: CDR1 SGHDT, CDR2 YYEEEE. V shed 4 bases, J shed 2 bases, and the junction held 1 base outside the gene matches. The CDR3 is CASSRDRNYGYTF. CDR3 DNA sequence: TGTGCCAGCAGCCGGGACAGGAACTATGGCTACACCTTC.

This clone occurred once. This rearrangement joins TRBV2 to TRBJ2-1, with TRBD2 matching over 9 bases. The germline CDR1 and CDR2 sequences are SNHLY and FYNNEI. J gave up 4 bases and V 4 bases, and 5 bases lay outside the gene matches. The CDR3 sequence is 15 residues long. In DNA, the CDR3 is TGTGCCAGCAGTGCCGGGCGGGGGGGATACAATGAGCAGTTCTTC. Translated, it gives CASSAGRGGYNEQFF.

J is TRBJ2-5 and V is TRBV11-2; 10 nucleotides align to TRBD1. Germline CDR1 reads SGHAT; CDR2 reads FQNNGV. The CDR3 consists of 15 residues. V gave up 5 bases and J gave up 7 bases; unmatched junction bases: 10. The CDR3 is CASSPRDRGVATQYF. In DNA, the CDR3 is TGTGCCAGCAGCCCCCGGGACAGGGGCGTCGCGACCCAGTACTTC.

J is TRBJ1-6 and V is TRBV27, with TRBD1 matching 8 bases. CDR3 length: 16 amino acids. Germline V CDR1 and CDR2: MNHEY, SMNVEV (reference sequence). With V trimmed by 3 bases and J by 7 bases, 8 bases remained unmatched. CDR3 protein: CASSLGTGTGNSPLHF. In nucleotides, the CDR3 is TGTGCCAGCAGTTTGGGGACCGGGACAGGAAATTCACCCCTCCACTTT.

Comments on this clone: At one end, the junction sequence differs from germline, possibly due to a read error. The chain uses TRBV11-2 and TRBJ2-1, with 11 bases aligning to TRBD2. This CDR3 comprises 15 residues. The germline CDR1 and CDR2 sequences are SGHAT and FQNNGV. The CDR3 protein is CASRLAGGAVGEQFF. For the CDR3, the DNA is TGTGCCAGCAGGTTAGCGGGGGGGGCCGTGGGTGAGCAGTTCTTC.